The clone carrying this T cell receptor beta chain was recorded once. As yet, its antigen is unknown. Other DNA sequences in the same sample also yield this CDR3. The record originates from a study of shared clonotypes between healthy human individuals. Study summary: Each donor had three CD4 naive, three CD4 memory, two CD8 naive and one CD8 memory plate. Overall study findings and caveats: An anticipated effect of sequencing depth on clonotype sharing among donors was recognized.

CD45RA-negative memory and CD45RA+ naive subsets were split from the CD4+ cells. This CDR3 has 13 amino acids. The germline V gene has CDR1 SGDLS and CDR2 YYNGEE. The V and J ends lost 0 bases and 4 bases respectively, with 7 bases between them. Under the authors' procedure: ImmunoSEQ junction-only sequences lacked quality scores, so their filtering differed. Assay used: immunoSEQ multiplex PCR; TCRdb lists only in-frame clones, some missing. The DNA was the basis for D and trimming; V, J and clone size are from that table. Among hundreds of thousands of clones listed, more than 60% were seen once. The clonotype was recovered from a man aged 30 to 39 in good health. Sequenced input: memory CD4+ T cells sorted from blood. Subset specified: CD45RA-negative fraction. J is TRBJ1-1 and V is TRBV9, with D unresolved. The CDR3 DNA follows: TGTGCCAGCAGCGTAGGGGGAAGCACTGAAGCTTTCTTT. It codes for CASSVGGSTEAFF.